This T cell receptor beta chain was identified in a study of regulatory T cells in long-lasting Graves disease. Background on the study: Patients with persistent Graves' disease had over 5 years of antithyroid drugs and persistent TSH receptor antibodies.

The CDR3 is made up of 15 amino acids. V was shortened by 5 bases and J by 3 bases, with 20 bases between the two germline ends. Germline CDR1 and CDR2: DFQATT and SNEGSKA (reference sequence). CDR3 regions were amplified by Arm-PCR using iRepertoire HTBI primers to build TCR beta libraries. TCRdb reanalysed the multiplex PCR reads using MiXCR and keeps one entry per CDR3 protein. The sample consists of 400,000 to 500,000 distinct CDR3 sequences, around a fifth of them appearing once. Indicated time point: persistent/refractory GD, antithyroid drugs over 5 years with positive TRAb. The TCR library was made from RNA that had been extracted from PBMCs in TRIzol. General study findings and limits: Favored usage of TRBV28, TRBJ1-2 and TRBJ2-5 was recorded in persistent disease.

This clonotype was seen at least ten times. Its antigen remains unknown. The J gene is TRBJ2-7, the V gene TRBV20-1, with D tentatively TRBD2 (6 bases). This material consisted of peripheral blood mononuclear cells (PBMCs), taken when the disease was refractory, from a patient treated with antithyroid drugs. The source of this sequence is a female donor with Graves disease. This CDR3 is CSALGRGRALYEQYF. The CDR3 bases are TGCAGTGCTCTCGGGCGGGGTAGAGCCCTCTACGAGCAGTACTTC.